This TCR beta chain was documented in a study of CD8+ T cells in alopecia areata. Study results and caveats: With patients, TCR sharing proved less clear than in mice, a difference possibly related to HLA. Scalp samples also contribute reads from the resident alphabeta T cells found in normal skin. Across lesional scalp, and particularly alopecia totalis/universalis, clonality surpassed that of normal scalp.

Concerning this clone itself: The antigen is undetermined. Since no conserved phenylalanine or tryptophan closes the CDR3, a read error is the likely cause.

Extraction of RNA preceded its reverse transcription into cDNA, which served as the sequencing template. Profiled with immunoSEQ multiplex PCR; TCRdb holds only in-frame clones, not every one. The sample yields several thousand clones, under 70% seen once. The receptor was isolated from a human donor in good health. Sequencing was carried out using skin.

The DNA for the CDR3 is TGTGCCAGCAGCTCTACCGCGGGCAGGCGGGGAGATGGCTACACCTCC. Protein sequence: CASSSTAGRRGDGYTS. The V and J genes are TRBV11-2 and TRBJ1-2, with D unresolved. The V end lost 4 bases, the J end lost 6 bases, and 21 bases lay between the germline ends. CDR3 size: 16 residues. Per germline, CDR1 SGHAT and CDR2 FQNNGV.